These T cell receptor beta chains were read from a single sample in a study of shared clonotypes between healthy human individuals. Profiled with immunoSEQ multiplex PCR; TCRdb holds only in-frame clones, not every one. This table has about 1.5 million clones, roughly 96% appearing once. Sequencing was performed on naive CD4+ T cells sorted from blood. The receptors were gathered from a man aged 25 to 40 in good health. Each CDR3 is given with its conserved first and last residue. The D gene is left open where the match is weak. Not every row has a clone size; where given, it reads once, few, many or a size class.

d_call	v_call	clone_size	j_call	cdr3_aa	cdr3_nt
.	TRBV6-5	.	TRBJ2-7	CASSYSLAKDEQYF	TGTGCCAGCAGTTACTCGTTAGCGAAGGACGAGCAGTACTTC
TRBD1	TRBV10-3	.	TRBJ2-7	CAISDVRTGDYEQYF	TGTGCCATCAGTGATGTGCGGACAGGGGATTACGAGCAGTACTTC
.	TRBV7-7	.	TRBJ1-5	CASSLDHGIYSNQPQHF	TGTGCCAGCAGCTTAGACCATGGGATTTATAGCAATCAGCCCCAGCATTTT
TRBD1	TRBV6-1	.	TRBJ2-7	CASTATGLPNEQYF	TGTGCCAGCACCGCGACAGGGCTCCCGAACGAGCAGTACTTC
.	TRBV21-1	.	TRBJ2-1	CASSKVEGHEQFF	TGTGCCAGCAGCAAAGTCGAGGGACATGAGCAGTTCTTC
TRBD1	TRBV5-4	.	TRBJ2-7	CASSSGTGVFDEQYF	TGTGCCAGCAGCTCCGGGACAGGGGTTTTCGACGAGCAGTACTTC
TRBD2	TRBV2	.	TRBJ2-7	CASSDLTSGSIVRSEQYF	TGTGCCAGCAGTGACTTGACTAGCGGGAGTATTGTCCGCTCCGAGCAGTACTTC
.	TRBV28	.	TRBJ1-3	CASTLGAVPFSGNTIYF	TGTGCCAGCACTCTGGGGGCAGTTCCCTTCTCTGGAAACACCATATATTTT
TRBD1	TRBV5-1	.	TRBJ1-2	CASRLGKGTGGNYGYTF	TGCGCCAGCAGATTGGGGAAAGGGACAGGGGGGAACTATGGCTACACCTTC
.	TRBV5-1	.	TRBJ2-2	CASTGGPARGANTGELFF	TGCGCCAGCACGGGTGGACCTGCGAGGGGCGCGAACACCGGGGAGCTGTTTTTT
.	TRBV4-3	.	TRBJ1-3	CASSQSRVLNGNTIYF	TGCGCCAGCAGCCAATCCAGGGTCCTGAACGGAAACACCATATATTTT
TRBD1	TRBV18	.	TRBJ2-6	CASSPLHRGPGANVLTF	TGTGCCAGCTCACCTCTCCACAGGGGGCCTGGGGCCAACGTCCTGACTTTC
.	TRBV5-6	.	TRBJ2-1	CASSPDYFNEQFF	TGTGCCAGCAGCCCGGACTATTTCAATGAGCAGTTCTTC
.	TRBV28	.	TRBJ2-7	CASTIRGKPYEEQYF	TGTGCCAGCACCATCAGAGGGAAGCCTTACGAAGAGCAGTACTTC
.	TRBV18	.	TRBJ1-1	CASSPSRGTPNTEAFF	TGTGCCAGCTCACCCTCTAGGGGGACCCCGAACACTGAAGCTTTCTTT
TRBD2	TRBV5-4	once	TRBJ2-1	CASSLAGEGGNEQFF	TGTGCCAGCAGCTTAGCGGGAGAGGGGGGCAATGAGCAGTTCTTC
.	TRBV9	.	TRBJ2-1	CASSPRAWVTYNEQFF	TGTGCCAGCAGCCCCCGCGCTTGGGTCACCTACAATGAGCAGTTCTTC
.	TRBV9	.	TRBJ1-4	CASSVAERYGEKLFF	TGTGCCAGCAGCGTAGCTGAGAGATATGGAGAAAAACTGTTTTTT
.	TRBV19	.	TRBJ2-2	CASSGGGYTGELFF	TGTGCCAGTAGTGGGGGTGGTTACACCGGGGAGCTGTTTTTT
.	TRBV11-2	.	TRBJ2-5	CASSLQETQYF	TGTGCCAGCAGCCTACAAGAGACCCAGTACTTC
TRBD1	TRBV6-6	once	TRBJ2-7	CASSSIPGTEVYEQYF	TGTGCCAGCAGTTCCATACCCGGGACAGAAGTTTACGAGCAGTACTTC
.	TRBV7-2	.	TRBJ1-1	CASSPRFATEAFF	TGTGCCAGCAGCCCCCGCTTTGCCACTGAAGCTTTCTTT
.	TRBV7-2	.	TRBJ2-2	CASSLVVNTGELFF	TGTGCCAGCAGCTTGGTTGTGAACACCGGGGAGCTGTTTTTT
TRBD2	TRBV29-1	.	TRBJ2-7	CSVEFGLAGGYEQYF	TGCAGCGTTGAATTTGGACTAGCGGGAGGGTACGAGCAGTACTTC
.	TRBV18	.	TRBJ1-4	CASSPSGGHLNEKLFF	TGTGCCAGCTCACCATCCGGGGGTCACCTTAATGAAAAACTGTTTTTT
.	TRBV6-5	.	TRBJ1-2	CASGTRSNYGYTF	TGTGCCAGCGGAACCCGATCTAACTATGGCTACACCTTC
.	TRBV7-2	.	TRBJ2-3	CASSLVAGSTDTQYF	TGTGCCAGCAGCTTAGTCGCGGGGAGCACAGATACGCAGTATTTT
.	TRBV28	.	TRBJ2-7	CASRDPRNEQYF	TGTGCCAGTCGGGACCCCCGAAACGAGCAGTACTTC
.	TRBV28	.	TRBJ1-1	CASSLGGLVSRDTEAFF	TGTGCCAGCAGTTTAGGGGGGCTCGTGAGTCGGGACACTGAAGCTTTCTTT
.	TRBV14	.	TRBJ1-4	CASSQRWALNEKLFF	TGTGCCAGCAGCCAAAGATGGGCCCTTAATGAAAAACTGTTTTTT
.	TRBV7-9	.	TRBJ2-3	CASSRYGGRSTDTQYF	TGTGCCAGCAGCCGTTATGGGGGGCGATCCACAGATACGCAGTATTTT
TRBD2	TRBV10-1	.	TRBJ2-3	CASSPGLAASTDTQYF	TGCGCCAGCAGTCCTGGACTAGCGGCTAGCACAGATACGCAGTATTTT
TRBD2	TRBV9	.	TRBJ2-5	CASSPELAGIGETQYF	TGTGCCAGCAGCCCGGAACTAGCGGGAATAGGAGAGACCCAGTACTTC
TRBD1	TRBV18	.	TRBJ2-7	CASSSPGTGPYEQYF	TGTGCCAGCTCATCTCCCGGGACAGGACCTTACGAGCAGTACTTC
.	TRBV19	.	TRBJ1-3	CASSILSGNTIYF	TGTGCCAGTAGTATTCTCTCTGGAAACACCATATATTTT
.	TRBV7-8	.	TRBJ1-5	CASSLRGLQPQHF	TGTGCCAGCAGCCTAAGGGGACTTCAGCCCCAGCATTTT
TRBD1	TRBV19	.	TRBJ1-5	CASSIWTGEQHF	TGTGCCAGTAGTATTTGGACAGGGGAGCAGCATTTT
TRBD1	TRBV2	.	TRBJ1-5	CASSPLTGNQPQHF	TGTGCCAGCAGCCCCTTGACAGGGAATCAGCCCCAGCATTTT
TRBD2	TRBV6-5	once	TRBJ2-2	CASSYLAGGYTGELFF	TGTGCCAGCAGTTACCTAGCGGGAGGGTACACCGGGGAGCTGTTTTTT
.	TRBV5-6	.	TRBJ2-3	CASSYRQWGVSTDTQYF	TGTGCCAGCAGCTACCGACAATGGGGCGTAAGCACAGATACGCAGTATTTT
.	TRBV18	.	TRBJ2-6	CATSTSGALGANVLTF	TGTGCCACCTCGACCAGTGGGGCGCTGGGGGCCAACGTCCTGACTTTC
TRBD2	TRBV11-2	.	TRBJ2-7	CASSLPKGWDYSYEQYF	TGTGCCAGCAGCTTACCAAAAGGTTGGGACTACTCCTACGAGCAGTACTTC
.	TRBV19	.	TRBJ1-5	CASSILVLAGESNQPQHF	TGTGCCAGTAGTATTCTAGTGTTGGCAGGCGAGAGCAATCAGCCCCAGCATTTT
TRBD2	TRBV5-4	.	TRBJ2-3	CASSPPVLSGRYTDTQYF	TGTGCCAGCAGCCCTCCGGTCCTTAGCGGGCGGTACACAGATACGCAGTATTTT
.	TRBV6-5	.	TRBJ2-6	CASSYSEISGANVLTF	TGTGCCAGCAGTTACTCCGAGATCTCTGGGGCCAACGTCCTGACTTTC
.	TRBV9	.	TRBJ2-1	CASSVGLRGKYDEQFF	TGTGCCAGCAGCGTAGGATTGAGGGGAAAATATGATGAGCAGTTCTTC
.	TRBV10-1	.	TRBJ2-2	CALWRGGGAGELFF	TGCGCTTTATGGCGGGGAGGGGGAGCCGGGGAGCTGTTTTTT
TRBD2	TRBV30	few	TRBJ2-7	CAWSKLGGLAAREQYF	TGTGCCTGGAGTAAGTTGGGAGGACTAGCGGCCCGGGAGCAGTACTTC
.	TRBV5-6	.	TRBJ2-7	CASSFYTGTAGYEQYF	TGTGCCAGCAGCTTTTATACCGGGACAGCGGGCTACGAGCAGTACTTC
TRBD1	TRBV5-1	.	TRBJ2-2	CASSPGTGSTGELFF	TGCGCCAGCAGCCCCGGGACAGGGTCCACCGGGGAGCTGTTTTTT
.	TRBV7-9	.	TRBJ1-3	CASSFTAGGNTIYF	TGTGCCAGCAGCTTCACAGCAGGCGGAAACACCATATATTTT
.	TRBV9	.	TRBJ2-7	CASSRDDGTTYEQYF	TGTGCCAGCTCTAGGGACGACGGGACCACCTACGAGCAGTACTTC
.	TRBV10-3	.	TRBJ2-1	CAISELGKSSYNEQFF	TGTGCCATCAGTGAGTTGGGAAAAAGCTCCTACAATGAGCAGTTCTTC
.	TRBV19	.	TRBJ2-1	CASSIGNLVGRGNEQFF	TGTGCCAGTAGTATAGGGAATCTAGTCGGGAGAGGCAATGAGCAGTTCTTC
.	TRBV6-5	.	TRBJ1-2	CASSYSRPGYGYTF	TGTGCCAGCAGTTACTCTCGTCCTGGCTATGGCTACACCTTC
.	TRBV7-2	.	TRBJ2-1	CASSGRYNEQFF	TGTGCCAGCAGCGGCAGGTACAATGAGCAGTTCTTC
TRBD2	TRBV13	once	TRBJ2-3	CASSLGRSDTQYF	TGTGCCAGCAGCCTCGGGAGGAGTGATACGCAGTATTTT
.	TRBV5-1	once	TRBJ2-1	CASSLAGRSNEQFF	TGCGCCAGCAGCTTGGCAGGACGGAGCAATGAGCAGTTCTTC
.	TRBV28	.	TRBJ1-1	CASTFIMNTEAFF	TGTGCCAGCACCTTTATTATGAACACTGAAGCTTTCTTT